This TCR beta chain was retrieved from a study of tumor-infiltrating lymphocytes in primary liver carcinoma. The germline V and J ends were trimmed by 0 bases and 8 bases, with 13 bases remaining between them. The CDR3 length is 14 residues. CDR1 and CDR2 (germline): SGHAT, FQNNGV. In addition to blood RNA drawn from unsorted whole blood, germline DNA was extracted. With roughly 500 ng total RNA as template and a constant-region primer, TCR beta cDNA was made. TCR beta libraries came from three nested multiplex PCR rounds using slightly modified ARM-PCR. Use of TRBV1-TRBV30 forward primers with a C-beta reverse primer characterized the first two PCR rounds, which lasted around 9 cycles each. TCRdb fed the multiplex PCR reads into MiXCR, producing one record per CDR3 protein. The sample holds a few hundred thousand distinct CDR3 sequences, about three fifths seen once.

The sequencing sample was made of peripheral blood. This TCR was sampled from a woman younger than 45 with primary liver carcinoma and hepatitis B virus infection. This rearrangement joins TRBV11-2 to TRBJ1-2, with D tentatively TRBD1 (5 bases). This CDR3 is CASSLDLWGGGYTF. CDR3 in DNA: TGTGCCAGCAGCTTAGATCTATGGGGGGGAGGCTACACCTTC. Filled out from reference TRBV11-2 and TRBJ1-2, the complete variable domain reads EAGVAQSPRYKIIEKRQSVAFWCNPISGHATLYWYQQILGQGPKLLIQFQNNGVVDDSQLPKDRFSAERLKGVDSTLKIQPAKLEDSAVYLCASSLDLWGGGYTFGSGTRLTVV.